The 19 T cell receptor beta chains given below trace back to one sample, sequenced in a study of neurological immune-mediated disorders. One entry per CDR3 protein, called by TCRdb with MiXCR from the 5' RACE reads. In the table there are fewer than 50,000 distinct CDR3 sequences, roughly 15% of which are singletons. Input material: CD4+ T cells from blood. The receptors were gathered from a woman aged 55-69 years with HTLV-1-associated myelopathy (HAM/TSP).

As regards this clonotype: One end of the junction does not line up with germline, which may come from a read error. CDR3 amino acids: CGSSLAWVAADTQYF. CDR3 coding DNA: TGCGGCAGCAGCTTGGCCTGGGTAGCGGCAGATACGCAGTATTTT. V is TRBV5-1 and J is TRBJ2-3; possibly TRBD2 for D (6 bases). The CDR3 consists of 15 residues. Per germline, CDR1 SGHRS and CDR2 YFSETQ.

With regard to this clonotype: Relative to the germline gene, one junction end is altered; a read error may explain this. The genes are TRBV30 and TRBJ2-6, with D maybe TRBD1 (5 bases). The CDR3 extends over 15 amino acids. From germline, CDR1 is GTSNPN and CDR2 SVGIG (reference sequence). CDR3 region: CAWSGVYSGAYVLTF. CDR3 coding DNA: TGCGCCTGGAGTGGGGTCTACTCTGGGGCCTACGTCCTGACTTTC.

This clonotype was recorded at least ten times. V and J are TRBV11-2 and TRBJ1-6; the D is unclear. CDR3 length equals 14 residues. CDR1 and CDR2 from the germline V gene are SGHAT and FQNNGV. The ends were cut back, 7 bases at V and 8 bases at J, with 15 bases in the middle. The CDR3 here is CASTGPYRDSPLHF. In nucleotides, the CDR3 is TGTGCCAGCACCGGGCCTTATCGCGATTCACCCCTCCACTTT.

At least ten counts were recorded for this clonotype. The J gene is TRBJ1-1, the V gene TRBV29-1; D not certain. The CDR3 is made up of 12 amino acids. Per the germline V gene, CDR1 is SQVTM and CDR2 is ANQGSEA. The V gene lost 5 bases and the J gene lost 2 bases, with 9 bases spanning the gap. The CDR3 loop reads CSVRVTNTEAFF. CDR3 DNA: TGCAGCGTTAGGGTTACAAACACTGAAGCTTTCTTT.

The table lists this clonotype with many counts. The chain recombines TRBV5-1 with TRBJ1-2; 8 bases fit TRBD1. Germline V gives CDR1 SGHRS, CDR2 YFSETQ. The ends lost 0 bases at V and 3 bases at J; junction bases unmatched: 7. CDR3 length: 16 residues. CDR3 residues: CASSLEGRGLDYGYTF. CDR3 in DNA: TGCGCCAGCAGCTTGGAGGGCAGGGGGCTTGACTATGGCTACACCTTC. The full variable domain, rest sourced from reference TRBV5-1 and TRBJ1-2, is KAGVTQTPRYLIKTRGQQVTLSCSPISGHRSVSWYQQTPGQGLQFLFEYFSETQRNKGNFPGRFSGRQFSNSRSEMNVSTLELGDSALYLCASSLEGRGLDYGYTFGSGTRLTVV.

This clonotype was recorded many times. The rearrangement joins TRBV20-1 to TRBJ1-5; D not certain. Germline V gives CDR1 DFQATT, CDR2 SNEGSKA (reference sequence). The CDR3 spans 13 residues. V was shortened by 6 bases and J by 0 bases, with 9 bases between the two germline ends. The CDR3 DNA sequence: TGCAGTGCCAACAGATTTAGCAATCAGCCCCAGCATTTT. Its translation is CSANRFSNQPQHF.

This clonotype was found many times. The chain employs TRBV5-6 and TRBJ1-2, with TRBD1 matching 9 bases. The germline gives CDR1 SGHDT, CDR2 YYEEEE. The CDR3 is made up of 19 amino acids. Trimming removed 4 bases from V and 4 bases from J; junction bases left unmatched: 20. The CDR3 loop reads CASSPLYRTGESFSYGYTF. DNA of the CDR3: TGTGCCAGCAGCCCCCTATATCGGACAGGGGAAAGTTTTAGCTATGGCTACACCTTC.

Ten or more counts support this clonotype. The chain combines TRBV5-1 with TRBJ2-5; the match to TRBD2 covers 7 bases. The germline CDR1 and CDR2 sequences are SGHRS and YFSETQ. The J segment lost 4 bases and the V segment lost 0 bases, leaving 3 bases of the junction unmatched. The CDR3 runs 14 residues. The CDR3 DNA reads as TGCGCCAGCAGCTTGGTTGCGGGAGCAGAGACCCAGTACTTC. The encoded protein is CASSLVAGAETQYF.

This clonotype was counted at least ten times. The chain combines TRBV12-3 or TRBV12-4 with TRBJ2-7; TRBD1 might be the D (6 bases). V shed 5 bases and J shed 0 bases, with 14 bases lying between them. The CDR3 has 15 residues. CDR3 amino acids: CASSPTGTFSYEQYF. The CDR3 DNA reads TGTGCCAGCAGTCCCACCGGGACATTCTCCTACGAGCAGTACTTC.

This clonotype has a count of ten or more. V usage is TRBV27 and J usage is TRBJ1-2; D is possibly TRBD1 (5 bases). Germline CDR1 is MNHEY and CDR2 is SMNVEV (reference sequence). The CDR3 is 13 residues long. Trimming stripped 10 bases from V and 2 bases from J, with 14 bases between. DNA for the CDR3: TGTGCCACCCGTGGAGGGGTCAACTATGGCTACACCTTC. Its translation is CATRGGVNYGYTF.

The sample holds many counts of this clonotype. The chain employs TRBV11-2 and TRBJ1-6; 9 nucleotides match TRBD1. Germline values: CDR1 SGHAT, CDR2 FQNNGV. V dropped 1 base and J dropped 10; count of bases not matched to a gene: 8. The CDR3 runs to 16 residues. As DNA, the CDR3 is TGTGCCAGCAGCTTAGCCGGACAGGGGATCGGGTCACCCCTCCACTTT. Translated, it gives CASSLAGQGIGSPLHF.

This clonotype has more than one count but fewer than ten. The junction differs from germline at one of its ends, possibly a read error. The chain is built from TRBV7-7 and TRBJ1-1; D perhaps matches TRBD1 (5 bases). The germline V gene encodes CDR1 SSHAT and CDR2 FNYEAQ (reference sequence). This CDR3 region has 13 residues. CDR3 nucleotides: TGTGCTAGCAACTCTCAGAGGGGCACTGAAGCTTTCTTT. Translation: CASNSQRGTEAFF.

The sample holds many counts of this clonotype. The genes are TRBV3-1 and TRBJ2-7; no reliable D call. V dropped 3 bases and J dropped 3 bases, with 9 bases sitting between them. CDR1 and CDR2 (germline): LGHDT, YNNKEL (reference sequence). The CDR3 loop spans 13 amino acids. CDR3 sequence (DNA): TGTGCCAGCAGCCAGCCTCCCCTCTACGAGCAGTACTTC. It specifies CASSQPPLYEQYF.

This clonotype was counted at least ten times. This chain uses TRBV12-3 or TRBV12-4 with TRBJ1-1, with D unresolved. The CDR3 totals 14 residues. Trimming removed 3 bases at V and 3 bases at J, with 11 bases between. The CDR3 loop is CASSFHPPDTEAFF. The CDR3 nucleotides are TGTGCCAGCAGTTTTCACCCCCCGGACACTGAAGCTTTCTTT.

There are many counts of this clonotype. The V gene is TRBV20-1, the J gene TRBJ2-3, with 7 positions matching TRBD1. This CDR3 is 15 amino acids long. Looked up from germline, CDR1 is DFQATT and CDR2 is SNEGSKA (reference sequence). Losses at the gene ends were 6 bases for V and 0 bases for J; bases not matched to a gene: 9. CDR3 sequence (DNA): TGCAGTGCGATTTCCGACAGGGCAAGCACAGATACGCAGTATTTT. Protein product: CSAISDRASTDTQYF.

This clonotype was seen ten or more times. The gene calls are TRBV20-1 and TRBJ2-1; D might be TRBD1 (6 bases). The CDR3 is 15 residues long. Germline-derived CDR1 and CDR2 are DFQATT and SNEGSKA (reference sequence). The germline V and J ends were trimmed by 1 base and 4 bases, with 14 bases remaining between them. CDR3 region: CSARGSGTIYNEQFF. For the CDR3, the DNA is TGCAGTGCTAGAGGCTCCGGGACAATATACAATGAGCAGTTCTTC.

Many counts were recorded for this clonotype. The chain carries TRBV5-1 and TRBJ1-5, with no clear D. The CDR3 covers 15 residues. Trimming removed 2 bases from V and 7 bases from J, with 16 bases in between. The germline V gene encodes CDR1 SGHRS and CDR2 YFSETQ. In nucleotides, the CDR3 is TGCGCCAGCAGCTTCGGCCCTACAGAGGGACAGCCCCAGCATTTT. Translating it yields CASSFGPTEGQPQHF.

This clonotype came up a few times. This chain joins TRBV6-1 and TRBJ2-7, with 11 positions matching TRBD2. V lost 6 bases, J lost 0 bases, and 4 bases stayed unmatched. CDR3 size: 15 residues. Per germline, CDR1 MNHNS and CDR2 SASEGT. This chain's CDR3 is CASRGLAESSYEQYF. The DNA of the CDR3 is TGTGCCAGCAGGGGACTAGCGGAAAGCTCCTACGAGCAGTACTTC.

In the case of this clonotype: A much larger clonotype is one base distant, so this may be a read error. The V call is TRBV5-1, the J call TRBJ1-1; 10 nucleotides align to TRBD1. Trimming took 4 bases from V and 4 from J; bases not matched to a gene: 7. The germline CDR1 and CDR2 sequences are SGHRS and YFSETQ. The CDR3 is made up of 15 amino acids. The CDR3 bases are TGCGCCAGCAGCAACGGACAGGGGGAGGGCACTGAAGCTTTCTTT. Protein product: CASSNGQGEGTEAFF.